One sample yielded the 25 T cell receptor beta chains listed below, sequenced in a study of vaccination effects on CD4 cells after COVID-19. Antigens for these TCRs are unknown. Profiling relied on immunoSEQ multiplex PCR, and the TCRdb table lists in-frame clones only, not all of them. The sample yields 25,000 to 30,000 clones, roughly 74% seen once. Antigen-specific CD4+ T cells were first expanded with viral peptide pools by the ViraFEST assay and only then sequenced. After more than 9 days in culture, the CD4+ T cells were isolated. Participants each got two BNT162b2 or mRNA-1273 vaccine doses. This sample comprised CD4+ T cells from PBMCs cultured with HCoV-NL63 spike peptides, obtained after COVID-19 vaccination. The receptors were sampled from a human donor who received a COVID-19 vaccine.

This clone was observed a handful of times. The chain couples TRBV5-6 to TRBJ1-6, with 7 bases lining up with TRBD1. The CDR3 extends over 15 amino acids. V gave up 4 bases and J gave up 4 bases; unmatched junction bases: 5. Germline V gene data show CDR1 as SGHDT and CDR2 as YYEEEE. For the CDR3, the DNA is TGTGCCAGCAGCCATGGGACAGCGTATAATTCACCCCTCCACTTT. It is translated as CASSHGTAYNSPLHF.

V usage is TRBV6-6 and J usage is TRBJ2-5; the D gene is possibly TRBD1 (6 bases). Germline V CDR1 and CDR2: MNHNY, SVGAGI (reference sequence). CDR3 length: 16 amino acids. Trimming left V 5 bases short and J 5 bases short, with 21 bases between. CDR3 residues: CASSVGTGTMGETQYF. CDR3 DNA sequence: TGTGCCAGCAGTGTCGGCACCGGGACAATGGGGGAGACCCAGTACTTC.

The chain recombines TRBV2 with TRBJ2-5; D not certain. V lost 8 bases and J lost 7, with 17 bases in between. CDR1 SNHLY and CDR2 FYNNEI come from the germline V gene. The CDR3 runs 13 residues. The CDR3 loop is CASLRIVGGTQYF. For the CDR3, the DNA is TGTGCCAGCTTACGCATAGTCGGTGGGACCCAGTACTTC.

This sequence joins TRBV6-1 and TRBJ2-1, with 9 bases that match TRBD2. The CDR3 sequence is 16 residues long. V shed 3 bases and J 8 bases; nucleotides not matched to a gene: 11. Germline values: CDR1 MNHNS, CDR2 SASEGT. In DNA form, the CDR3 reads TGTGCCAGCAGTGACTTAAAAGCGGGAGGCCTGTATGAGCAGTTCTTC. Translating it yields CASSDLKAGGLYEQFF.

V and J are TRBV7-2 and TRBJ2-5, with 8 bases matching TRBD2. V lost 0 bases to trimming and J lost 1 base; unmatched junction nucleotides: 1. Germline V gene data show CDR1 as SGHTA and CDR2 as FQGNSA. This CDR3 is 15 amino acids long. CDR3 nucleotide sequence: TGTGCCAGCAGCTTAGCCAGCGGGAGCCAAGAGACCCAGTACTTC. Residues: CASSLASGSQETQYF.

The CDR3 sequence: CASSISGTKNQPQHF. DNA for the CDR3: TGTGCCAGTAGTATCTCCGGGACGAAGAATCAGCCCCAGCATTTT. The J gene is TRBJ1-5, the V gene TRBV19; tentative D call: TRBD1 (5 bases). The ends were cut back, 3 bases at V and 4 bases at J, with 13 bases in the middle. The germline gives CDR1 LNHDA, CDR2 SQIVND (reference sequence). The CDR3 runs to 15 residues.

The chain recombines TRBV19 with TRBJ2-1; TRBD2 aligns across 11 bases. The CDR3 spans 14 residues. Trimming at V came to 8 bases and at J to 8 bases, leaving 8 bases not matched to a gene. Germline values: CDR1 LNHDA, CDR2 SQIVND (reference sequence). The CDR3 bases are TGTGCCAGTCGCCGACTAGCGGGATTCGATGAGCAGTTCTTC. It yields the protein CASRRLAGFDEQFF. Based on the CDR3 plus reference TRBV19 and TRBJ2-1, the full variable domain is DGGITQSPKYLFRKEGQNVTLSCEQNLNHDAMYWYRQDPGQGLRLIYYSQIVNDFQKGDIAEGYSVSREKKESFPLTVTSAQKNPTAFYLCASRRLAGFDEQFFGPGTRLTVL.

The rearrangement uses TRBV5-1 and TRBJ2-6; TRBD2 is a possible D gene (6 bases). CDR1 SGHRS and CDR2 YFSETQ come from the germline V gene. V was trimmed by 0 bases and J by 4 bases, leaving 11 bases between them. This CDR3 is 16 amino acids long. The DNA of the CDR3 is TGCGCCAGCAGCTTGGTCGGGGGATCCGGGGCCAACGTCCTGACTTTC. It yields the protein CASSLVGGSGANVLTF. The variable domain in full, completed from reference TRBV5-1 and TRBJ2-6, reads KAGVTQTPRYLIKTRGQQVTLSCSPISGHRSVSWYQQTPGQGLQFLFEYFSETQRNKGNFPGRFSGRQFSNSRSEMNVSTLELGDSALYLCASSLVGGSGANVLTFGAGSRLTVL.

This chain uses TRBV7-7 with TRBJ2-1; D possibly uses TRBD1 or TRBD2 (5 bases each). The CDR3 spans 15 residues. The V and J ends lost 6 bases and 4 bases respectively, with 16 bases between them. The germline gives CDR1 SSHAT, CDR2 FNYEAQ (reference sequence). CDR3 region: CASRSRSEGYNEQFF. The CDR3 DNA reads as TGTGCCAGCAGGTCGCGGAGCGAGGGGTACAATGAGCAGTTCTTC.

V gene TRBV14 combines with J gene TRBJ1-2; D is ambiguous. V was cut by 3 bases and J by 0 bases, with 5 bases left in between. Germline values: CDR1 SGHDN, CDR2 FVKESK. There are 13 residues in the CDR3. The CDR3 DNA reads TGTGCCAGCAGCCACCAGACTAACTATGGCTACACCTTC. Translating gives CASSHQTNYGYTF.

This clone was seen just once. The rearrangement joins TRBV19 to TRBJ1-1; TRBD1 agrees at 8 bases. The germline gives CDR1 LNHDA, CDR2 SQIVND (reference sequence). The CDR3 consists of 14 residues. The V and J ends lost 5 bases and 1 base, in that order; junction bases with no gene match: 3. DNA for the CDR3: TGTGCCAGTAGTCACAGGGGGGGGAACACTGAAGCTTTCTTT. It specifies CASSHRGGNTEAFF.

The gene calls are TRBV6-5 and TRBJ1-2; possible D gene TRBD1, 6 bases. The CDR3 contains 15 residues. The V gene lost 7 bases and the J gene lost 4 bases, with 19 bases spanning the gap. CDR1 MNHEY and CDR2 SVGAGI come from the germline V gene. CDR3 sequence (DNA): TGTGCCAGCACAGTTCGAGGGGGAGGAATCTATGGCTACACCTTC. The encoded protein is CASTVRGGGIYGYTF.

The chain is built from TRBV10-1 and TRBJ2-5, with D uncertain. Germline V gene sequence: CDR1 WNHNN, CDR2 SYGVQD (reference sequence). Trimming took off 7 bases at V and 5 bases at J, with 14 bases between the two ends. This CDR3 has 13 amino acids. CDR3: CASITSGRETQYF. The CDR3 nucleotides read TGCGCCAGCATCACCTCGGGCAGGGAGACCCAGTACTTC.

As DNA, the CDR3 is TGTGCCAGCTCACCAGGGACTGTAGGAGGACAGTACTTC. Translating gives CASSPGTVGGQYF. The genes are TRBV18 and TRBJ2-7; TRBD2 is a possible D gene (6 bases). Germline CDR1 and CDR2: KGHSH and LQKENI. This CDR3 comprises 13 residues. Trimming took off 2 bases at V and 10 bases at J, with 15 bases between the two ends.

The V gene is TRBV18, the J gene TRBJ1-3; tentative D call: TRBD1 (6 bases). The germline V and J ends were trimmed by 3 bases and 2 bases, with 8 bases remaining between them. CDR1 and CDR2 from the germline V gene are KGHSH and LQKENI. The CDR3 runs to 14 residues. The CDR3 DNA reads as TGTGCCAGCTCACCGGGGGCTACTGGAAACACCATATATTTT. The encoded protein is CASSPGATGNTIYF.

In DNA, the CDR3 is TGTGCCAGCAGGGATTCAATAGGGAGCTCCTACGAGCAGTACTTC. Translating it yields CASRDSIGSSYEQYF. The chain combines TRBV25-1 with TRBJ2-7, with a possible D match to TRBD2 (5 bases). The germline CDR1 and CDR2 sequences are MGHDK and SYGVNS. V was trimmed by 6 bases and J by 0 bases, leaving 15 bases between them. The CDR3 length is 15 residues.

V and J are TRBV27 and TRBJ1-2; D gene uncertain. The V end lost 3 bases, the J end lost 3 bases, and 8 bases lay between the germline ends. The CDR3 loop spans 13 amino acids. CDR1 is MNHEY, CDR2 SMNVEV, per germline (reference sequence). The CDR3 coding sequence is TGTGCCAGCAGTTTTCGTGACTACTATGGCTACACCTTC. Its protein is CASSFRDYYGYTF.

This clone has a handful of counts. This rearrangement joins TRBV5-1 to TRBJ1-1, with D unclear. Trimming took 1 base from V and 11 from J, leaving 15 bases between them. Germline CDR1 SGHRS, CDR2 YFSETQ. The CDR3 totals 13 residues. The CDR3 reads CASSLTSITQAFF. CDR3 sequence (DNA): TGCGCCAGCAGCTTGACCTCGATCACCCAGGCTTTCTTT. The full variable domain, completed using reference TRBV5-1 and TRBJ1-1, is KAGVTQTPRYLIKTRGQQVTLSCSPISGHRSVSWYQQTPGQGLQFLFEYFSETQRNKGNFPGRFSGRQFSNSRSEMNVSTLELGDSALYLCASSLTSITQAFFGQGTRLTVV.

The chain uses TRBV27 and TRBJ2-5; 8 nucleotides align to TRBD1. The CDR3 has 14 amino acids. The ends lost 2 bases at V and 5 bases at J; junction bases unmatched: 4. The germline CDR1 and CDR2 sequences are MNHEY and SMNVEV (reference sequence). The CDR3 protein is CASSLQGAVETQYF. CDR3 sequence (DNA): TGTGCCAGCAGTTTACAGGGGGCGGTCGAGACCCAGTACTTC.

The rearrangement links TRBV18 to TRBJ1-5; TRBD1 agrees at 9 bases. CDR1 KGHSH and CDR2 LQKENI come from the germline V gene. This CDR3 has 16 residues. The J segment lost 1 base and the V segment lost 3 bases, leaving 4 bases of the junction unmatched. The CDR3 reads CASSPPGTGSNQPQHF. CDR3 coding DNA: TGTGCCAGCTCACCGCCCGGGACAGGGAGCAATCAGCCCCAGCATTTT.

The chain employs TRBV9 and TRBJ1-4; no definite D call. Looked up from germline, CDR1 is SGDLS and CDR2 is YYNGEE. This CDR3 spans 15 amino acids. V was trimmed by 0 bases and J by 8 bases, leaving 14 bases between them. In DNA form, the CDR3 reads TGTGCCAGCAGCGTAGCGGTCTTCGGGGAGGAAAAACTGTTTTTT. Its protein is CASSVAVFGEEKLFF.

CDR3 residues: CATSDHRGGDNQPQHF. CDR3 DNA: TGTGCCACCAGTGATCACCGGGGGGGGGACAATCAGCCCCAGCATTTT. The chain employs TRBV24-1 and TRBJ1-5; TRBD1 might be the D (5 bases). Germline V gives CDR1 KGHDR, CDR2 SFDVKD. Trimming removed 3 bases from V and 3 bases from J, with 14 bases in between. The CDR3 has 16 amino acids.

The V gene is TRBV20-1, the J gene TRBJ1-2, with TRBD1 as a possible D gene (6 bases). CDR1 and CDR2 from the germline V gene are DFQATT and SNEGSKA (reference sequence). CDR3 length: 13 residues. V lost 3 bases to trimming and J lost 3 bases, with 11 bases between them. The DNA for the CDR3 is TGCAGTGCTAGTAGACAGGACCACTATGGCTACACCTTC. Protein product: CSASRQDHYGYTF.

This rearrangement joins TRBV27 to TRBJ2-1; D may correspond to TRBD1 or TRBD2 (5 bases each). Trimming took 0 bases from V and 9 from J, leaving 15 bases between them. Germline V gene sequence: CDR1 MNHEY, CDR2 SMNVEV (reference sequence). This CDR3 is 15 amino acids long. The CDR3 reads CASSLSRDAVLEQFF. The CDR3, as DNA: TGTGCCAGCAGTTTATCACGGGACGCGGTTCTTGAGCAGTTCTTC.

The CDR3 DNA sequence: TGTGCCAGCACGGTACAGTTTAATGAAAAACTGTTTTTT. This translates into CASTVQFNEKLFF. V usage is TRBV2 and J usage is TRBJ1-4; D is uncertain. CDR1 SNHLY and CDR2 FYNNEI come from the germline V gene. The CDR3 loop spans 13 amino acids. V shed 7 bases and J shed 4 bases, with 10 bases lying between them.